The 2 T cell receptor beta chains in this list originate from one sample, sequenced in a study of blood T cell repertoires in COVID-19. The table came from immunoSEQ multiplex PCR; TCRdb's copy has only in-frame clones and leaves some out. The sample lists under 40,000 clones; around 85% were seen once. The specimen was peripheral blood. The source is a woman older than 75 with active or convalescent COVID-19.

The chain combines TRBV10-3 with TRBJ1-5, with D hard to call. CDR1 is ENHRY and CDR2 is SYGVKD in the germline V gene. The CDR3 loop spans 11 amino acids. V gave up 7 bases and J gave up 7 bases, with 8 bases separating them. In DNA, the CDR3 is TGTGCCATCAAAGGGAGACAGCCCCAGCATTTT. Translated, it gives CAIKGRQPQHF.

This clone was recorded once. The rearrangement links TRBV11-2 to TRBJ1-2; unclear D gene. CDR3 length: 15 residues. V gave up 0 bases and J gave up 1 base, with 9 bases separating them. CDR1 is SGHAT, CDR2 FQNNGV, per germline. Here the CDR3 reads CASSLEEGGNYGYTF. The CDR3, as DNA: TGTGCCAGCAGCTTAGAAGAGGGCGGTAACTATGGCTACACCTTC.